This paragraph reports one T cell receptor (beta chain). This CDR3 has 13 residues. Germline V gene data show CDR1 as SGHVS and CDR2 as FQNEAQ. The J segment lost 1 base and the V segment lost 5 bases, leaving 0 bases of the junction unmatched. Original methodology: Reference gene primer amplification yielded estimated nucleated cell counts. Some clones are missing from TCRdb's copy, which holds only in-frame ones; the method was immunoSEQ multiplex PCR. That table furnishes V, J and clone size, whereas the DNA furnished D and trimming. The sample has around 60,000 clones; approximately 88% are singletons. The data stem from a study of blood T cell repertoires in COVID-19. Study context: Sites in the United States, Italy and Spain provided acute and convalescent COVID-19 samples. Sample material is recorded as cDNA or gDNA derived from T cells, B-cell-depleted T cells, or PBMCs.

The chain employs TRBV7-8 and TRBJ1-1; 8 nucleotides line up with TRBD1. Sequencing was carried out using peripheral blood. The clonotype originates from a human donor in a cohort sampled during active COVID-19. The CDR3 DNA sequence: TGTGCCAGCAGCGACAGGGGGAACACTGAAGCTTTCTTT. Amino acid sequence: CASSDRGNTEAFF. Full variable domain (rest looked up from reference TRBV7-8 and TRBJ1-1): GAGVSQSPRYKVAKRGQDVALRCDPISGHVSLFWYQQALGQGPEFLTYFQNEAQLDKSGLPSDRFFAERPEGSVSTLKIQRTQQEDSAVYLCASSDRGNTEAFFGQGTRLTVV.